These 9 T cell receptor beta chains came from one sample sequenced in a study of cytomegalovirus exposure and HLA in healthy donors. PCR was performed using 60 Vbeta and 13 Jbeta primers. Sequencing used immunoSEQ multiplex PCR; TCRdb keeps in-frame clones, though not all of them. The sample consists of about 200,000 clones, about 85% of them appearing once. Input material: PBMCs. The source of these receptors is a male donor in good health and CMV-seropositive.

The CDR3 loop is CASSMRQGYEQYF. The DNA of the CDR3 is TGTGCCAGCAGCATGCGACAGGGTTACGAGCAGTACTTC. This chain joins TRBV5-4 and TRBJ2-7; 7 positions agree with TRBD1. This CDR3 has 13 residues. V was pared by 4 bases and J by 4 bases, with 5 bases of the junction left unmatched. Germline V lookup: CDR1 SGHNT, CDR2 YYREEE (reference sequence).

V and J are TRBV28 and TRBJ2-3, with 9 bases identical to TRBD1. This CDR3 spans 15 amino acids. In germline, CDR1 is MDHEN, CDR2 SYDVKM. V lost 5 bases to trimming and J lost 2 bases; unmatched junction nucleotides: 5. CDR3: CASSQGTGNTDTQYF. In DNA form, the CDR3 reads TGTGCCAGCAGTCAAGGGACAGGGAACACAGATACGCAGTATTTT.

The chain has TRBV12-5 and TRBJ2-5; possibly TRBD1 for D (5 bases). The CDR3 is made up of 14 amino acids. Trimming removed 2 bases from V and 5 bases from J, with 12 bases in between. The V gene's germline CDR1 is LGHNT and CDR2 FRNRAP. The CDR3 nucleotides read TGTGCTAGTGGTTTGAATCAGGGTTCTGAGACCCAGTACTTC. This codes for CASGLNQGSETQYF.

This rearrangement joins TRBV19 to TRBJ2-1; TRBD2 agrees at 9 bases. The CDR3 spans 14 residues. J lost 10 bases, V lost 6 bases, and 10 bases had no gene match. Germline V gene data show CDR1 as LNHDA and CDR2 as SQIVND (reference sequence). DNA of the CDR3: TGTGCCAGTAGGGTAGCGGGAGCGGGGTGGGAGCAGTTCTTC. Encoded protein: CASRVAGAGWEQFF.

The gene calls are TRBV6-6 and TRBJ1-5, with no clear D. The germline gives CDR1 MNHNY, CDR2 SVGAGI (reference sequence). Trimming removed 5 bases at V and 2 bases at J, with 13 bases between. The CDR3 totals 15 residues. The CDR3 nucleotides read TGTGCCAGCAGTACACGGGCGGGTGGCAATCAGCCCCAGCATTTT. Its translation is CASSTRAGGNQPQHF.

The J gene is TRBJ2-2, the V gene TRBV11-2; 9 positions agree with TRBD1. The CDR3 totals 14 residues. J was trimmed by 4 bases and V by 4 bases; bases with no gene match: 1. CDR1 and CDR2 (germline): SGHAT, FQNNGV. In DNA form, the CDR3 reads TGTGCCAGCAGCTCGGGACAGGGCACCGGGGAGCTGTTTTTT. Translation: CASSSGQGTGELFF.

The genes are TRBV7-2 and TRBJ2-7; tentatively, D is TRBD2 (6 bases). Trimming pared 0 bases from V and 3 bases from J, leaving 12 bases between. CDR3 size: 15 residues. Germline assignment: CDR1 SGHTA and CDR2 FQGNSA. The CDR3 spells CASSLALLAFYEQYF. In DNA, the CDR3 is TGTGCCAGCAGCTTAGCGCTACTAGCATTCTACGAGCAGTACTTC.

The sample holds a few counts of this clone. DNA for the CDR3: TGTGCCAGCAGCTTAGTGTTACAGGACTACTACGAGCAGTACTTC. This translates into CASSLVLQDYYEQYF. The chain uses TRBV11-1 and TRBJ2-5; tentatively, D is TRBD2 (6 bases). The closer fit of TRBJ2-7 to the DNA end suggests the J call may be wrong. Germline lookup yields CDR1 SGHAT and CDR2 FQDESV (reference sequence). The CDR3 contains 15 residues.

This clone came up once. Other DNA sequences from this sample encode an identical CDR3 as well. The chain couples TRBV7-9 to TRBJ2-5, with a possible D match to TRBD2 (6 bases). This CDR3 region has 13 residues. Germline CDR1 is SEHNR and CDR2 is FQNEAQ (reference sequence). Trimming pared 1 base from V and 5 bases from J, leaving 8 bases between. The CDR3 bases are TGTGCCAGCAGCTTAGGAGGGAGGGAGACCCAGTACTTC. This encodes CASSLGGRETQYF. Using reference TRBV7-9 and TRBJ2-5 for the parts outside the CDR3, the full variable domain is DTGVSQNPRHKITKRGQNVTFRCDPISEHNRLYWYRQTLGQGPEFLTYFQNEAQLEKSRLLSDRFSAERPKGSFSTLEIQRTEQGDSAMYLCASSLGGRETQYFGPGTRLLVL.